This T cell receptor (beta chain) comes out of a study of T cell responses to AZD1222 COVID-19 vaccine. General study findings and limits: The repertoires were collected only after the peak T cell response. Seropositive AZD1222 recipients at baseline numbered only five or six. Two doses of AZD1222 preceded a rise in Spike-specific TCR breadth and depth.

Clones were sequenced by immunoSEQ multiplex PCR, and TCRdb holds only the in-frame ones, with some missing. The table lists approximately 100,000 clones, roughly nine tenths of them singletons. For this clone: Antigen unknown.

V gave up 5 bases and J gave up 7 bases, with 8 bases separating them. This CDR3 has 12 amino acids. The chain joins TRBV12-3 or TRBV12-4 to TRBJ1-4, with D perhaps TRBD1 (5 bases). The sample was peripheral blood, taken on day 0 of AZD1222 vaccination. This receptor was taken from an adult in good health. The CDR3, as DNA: TGTGCCAGCAGTCCCGGGGCTGAAAAACTGTTTTTT. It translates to CASSPGAEKLFF.